This TCR beta chain comes out of a study of T-cell memory formation after mild COVID-19. Overall study context: TCR clusters largely stayed donor specific.

Regarding this clonotype: As yet, its antigen is unknown.

V lost 6 bases, J lost 3 bases, and 17 bases lay in between. Germline V gene data show CDR1 as SGHTA and CDR2 as FQGTGA. This CDR3 is 16 amino acids long. Study results and caveats: Within pre-infection memory, some responding clones were found, suggesting cross-reactive memory joined. CD4+ contracting clones were mainly CM and EM; CD8+ ones, EMRA. The authors did not confirm SARS-CoV-2 specificity of second-wave clones peaking day 37.

One entry per CDR3 protein, called by TCRdb with MiXCR from the 5' RACE reads. The profile covers around 370,000 distinct CDR3 sequences, with over 20% appearing a single time and around an eighth taken by the ten largest. The sequencing sample was made of PBMCs or a T cell subset sorted from them (not recorded which). The origin of this receptor is an adult woman who had mild COVID-19 (a few samples of this study predate the infection). Cell type and time point are not known. The chain couples TRBV7-3 to TRBJ2-2; TRBD1 might be the D (6 bases). The CDR3 DNA follows: TGTGCCAGCAGTCTGAGTTCCAGGGGACACACCGGGGAGCTGTTTTTT. This gives the protein CASSLSSRGHTGELFF.